A selection of T cell receptor beta chains follows, all from one sample in a study of T cells in Graves' hyperthyroidism and ophthalmopathy. TCRdb reanalysed the multiplex PCR reads using MiXCR and keeps one entry per CDR3 protein. The sample carries a few hundred thousand distinct CDR3 sequences, approximately 15% recorded once. The sequencing sample was made of blood. The receptor set was obtained from a woman between 35 and 50 years old with Graves' ophthalmopathy. CDR3s include the opening cysteine and the closing phenylalanine or tryptophan. The order of the fields is CDR3 length, V gene, J gene, clone size, CDR3 protein. Not all rows give a size; the values are once, few, many and, for expanded clones, a class.

13	TRBV29-1	TRBJ2-1	NA	CSGGLANYNEQFF
12	TRBV7-9	TRBJ2-7	NA	CASSDVNYEQYF
17	TRBV11-2	TRBJ2-7	once	CASSLGLAGVGPYEQYF
15	TRBV20-1	TRBJ2-1	many	CSARPRGEREWEQFF
15	TRBV28	TRBJ1-6	many	CASTIISSYNSPLHF
17	TRBV18	TRBJ1-4	many	CASSPLYLDNDYEKLFF
15	TRBV19	TRBJ1-5	NA	CASSNYRTGDVYPHF
16	TRBV5-1	TRBJ2-3	many	CASSLVASGGSDTQYF
13	TRBV29-1	TRBJ2-2	few	CSVDGQNTGELFF
14	TRBV5-1	TRBJ1-1	few	CASSSGQGPPGGFF
14	TRBV6-5	TRBJ1-2	NA	CASSYGRGGNGYTF
15	TRBV6-6	TRBJ2-6	NA	CASSYSRVGANVLTF
16	TRBV5-4	TRBJ1-1	few	CASSSTPAGQGTEAFF
14	TRBV19	TRBJ2-7	few	CASSLRDFEYEQYF